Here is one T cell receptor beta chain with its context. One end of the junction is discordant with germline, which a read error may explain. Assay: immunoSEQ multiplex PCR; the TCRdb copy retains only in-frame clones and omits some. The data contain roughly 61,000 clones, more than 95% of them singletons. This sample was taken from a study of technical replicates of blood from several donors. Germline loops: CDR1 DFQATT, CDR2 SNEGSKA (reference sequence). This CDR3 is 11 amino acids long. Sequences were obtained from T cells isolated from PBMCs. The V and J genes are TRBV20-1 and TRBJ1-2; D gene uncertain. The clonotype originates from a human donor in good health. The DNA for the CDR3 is TGCAGTGCTAGAAATTTCTTGGAGGACGCCTTC. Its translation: CSARNFLEDAF.